This TCR beta chain was identified in a study of blood T cells in healthy people across ages. Healthy Caucasian individuals from Russia aged about 6 to 90 were enrolled as donors. The CDR3 has 12 amino acids. Germline V gene lookup returns CDR1 LGHNA and CDR2 YSLEER. V lost 0 bases, J lost 14 bases, and 11 bases lay in between. Through a sample-barcoded 5' primer and a J-beta primer mix, a second PCR was run for roughly 6 to 12 cycles. TCRdb reprocessed the 5' RACE reads with MiXCR, giving one entry per CDR3 protein. The sample holds some 560,000 distinct CDR3 sequences, about 27% seen once. These data were also filed under a second study, of T cells of mothers and their children. From that study: Persistent microchimeric T cell clones were not found at ~100 per million sensitivity.

The specimen was blood. This sequence was found in a boy aged 2 to 10 in good health. This chain joins TRBV4-3 and TRBJ2-1; D is unresolved. The CDR3, as DNA: TGCGCCAGCAGCCAAGATGGGTCCAAGAAGTTCTTC. This codes for CASSQDGSKKFF.